This note documents a single T cell receptor beta chain sequence. This entry belongs to a study of T cell changes during pregnancy in multiple sclerosis. In germline, CDR1 is SGHTA, CDR2 FQGNSA. Unmatched junction bases numbered 7, after V lost 5 bases and J lost 4 bases. The CDR3 consists of 15 residues. Assay used: immunoSEQ multiplex PCR; TCRdb lists only in-frame clones, some missing. The table has over 85,000 clones, roughly 91% seen once; the top ten hold under 2%. The chain has TRBV7-2 and TRBJ2-1, with 8 bases that match TRBD1. This specimen consisted of peripheral blood, obtained after pregnancy. The receptor was isolated from a female donor in good health, enrolled as a control in a pregnancy study. The CDR3 DNA is TGTGCCAGCAGCCTAGGACAGGGTTTATACAATGAGCAGTTCTTC. Its translation is CASSLGQGLYNEQFF.